This T cell receptor (beta chain) comes out of a study of T cell responses to AZD1222 COVID-19 vaccine. Study-wide points: Repertoires were sampled only after the peak T cell response. Spike-specific TCR breadth and depth were elevated following two AZD1222 doses. Unmutated variant regions are reportedly the target of nearly half of TCRs that are spike-specific.

Assay: immunoSEQ multiplex PCR; the TCRdb copy retains only in-frame clones and omits some. The sample includes 150,000 or so clones, about 93% seen only once; the top ten take more than 3.5%. Points on this clone: Its antigen is undetermined.

V dropped 3 bases and J dropped 0 bases, with 9 bases sitting between them. The CDR3 sequence is 15 residues long. Germline assignment: CDR1 LNHDA and CDR2 SQIVND (reference sequence). The sequencing here drew on peripheral blood, taken on day 0 of AZD1222 vaccination. This sequence originates from an adult in good health. This chain links TRBV19 with TRBJ1-5, with D unresolved. The CDR3 sequence: CASSIWRDSNQPQHF. In DNA, the CDR3 is TGTGCCAGTAGTATTTGGCGGGATAGCAATCAGCCCCAGCATTTT. The full variable domain, completed using reference TRBV19 and TRBJ1-5, is DGGITQSPKYLFRKEGQNVTLSCEQNLNHDAMYWYRQDPGQGLRLIYYSQIVNDFQKGDIAEGYSVSREKKESFPLTVTSAQKNPTAFYLCASSIWRDSNQPQHFGDGTRLSIL.